The T cell receptor beta chain under discussion was sequenced for a study of blood T cell repertoires in COVID-19. Study as a whole: Collection of acute and convalescent COVID-19 samples took place in the United States, Italy and Spain.

The cohort comprised adults aged about 18 to 90 years residing in around 25 US areas. Assignment of participants to cohorts was predicated upon participant-reported clinical history. In the original processing: Amplifying reference gene primers gave estimates of nucleated cell counts. Generated by immunoSEQ multiplex PCR, the TCRdb table keeps only in-frame clones and is missing some. V and J calls and clone size are those listed in that table; D and trimming were worked out from the DNA. Found here are 400,000 to 550,000 clones, roughly 87% of them singletons; the top ten hold around 1.8%. The source material was PBMCs or T cells enriched from blood (not recorded which). This TCR was sampled from a young woman with acute COVID-19.

The CDR3 nucleotides are TGTGCCAGCGGGGGCCGGGACACTGAAGCTTTCTTT. This codes for CASGGRDTEAFF. The chain joins TRBV5-4 to TRBJ1-1; D might be TRBD1 (6 bases). Germline loops: CDR1 SGHNT, CDR2 YYREEE (reference sequence). CDR3 size: 12 residues. Trimming took 7 bases from V and 3 from J, leaving 10 bases between them.